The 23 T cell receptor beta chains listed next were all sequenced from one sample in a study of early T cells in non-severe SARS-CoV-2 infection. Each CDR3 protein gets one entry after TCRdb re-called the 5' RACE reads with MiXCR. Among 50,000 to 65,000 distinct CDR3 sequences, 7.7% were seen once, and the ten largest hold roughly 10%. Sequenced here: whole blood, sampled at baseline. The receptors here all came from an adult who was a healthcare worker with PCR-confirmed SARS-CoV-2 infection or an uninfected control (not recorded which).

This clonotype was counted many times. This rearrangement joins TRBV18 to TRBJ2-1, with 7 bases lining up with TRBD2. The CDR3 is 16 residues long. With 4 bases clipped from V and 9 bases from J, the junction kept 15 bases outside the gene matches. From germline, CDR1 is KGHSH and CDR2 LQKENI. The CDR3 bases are TGTGCCAGCTCACTAAACCGCGCGGGAGATCGGCGTGAGCAGTTCTTC. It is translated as CASSLNRAGDRREQFF. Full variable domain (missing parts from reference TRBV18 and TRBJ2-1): NAGVMQNPRHLVRRRGQEARLRCSPMKGHSHVYWYRQLPEEGLKFMVYLQKENIIDESGMPKERFSAEFPKEGPSILRIQQVVRGDSAAYFCASSLNRAGDRREQFFGPGTRLTVL.

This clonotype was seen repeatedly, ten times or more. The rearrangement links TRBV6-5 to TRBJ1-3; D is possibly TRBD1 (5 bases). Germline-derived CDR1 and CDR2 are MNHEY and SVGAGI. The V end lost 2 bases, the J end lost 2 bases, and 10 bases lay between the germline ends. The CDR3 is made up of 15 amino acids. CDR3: CASSYTAGPGNTIYF. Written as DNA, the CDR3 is TGTGCCAGCAGTTACACGGCAGGGCCTGGAAACACCATATATTTT.

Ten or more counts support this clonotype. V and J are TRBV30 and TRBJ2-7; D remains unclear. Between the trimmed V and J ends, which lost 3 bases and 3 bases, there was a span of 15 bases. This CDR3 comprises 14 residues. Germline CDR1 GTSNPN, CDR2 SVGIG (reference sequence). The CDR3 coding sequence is TGTGCCTGGAGGAAAGAAGCGACGGACTACGAGCAGTACTTC. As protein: CAWRKEATDYEQYF.

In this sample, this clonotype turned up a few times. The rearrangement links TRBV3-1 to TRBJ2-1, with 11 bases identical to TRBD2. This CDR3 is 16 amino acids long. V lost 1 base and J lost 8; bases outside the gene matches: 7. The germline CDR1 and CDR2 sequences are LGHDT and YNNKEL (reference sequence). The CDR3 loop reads CASSQVKLAGDDEQFF. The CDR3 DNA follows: TGTGCCAGCAGCCAAGTAAAACTAGCGGGAGATGATGAGCAGTTCTTC.

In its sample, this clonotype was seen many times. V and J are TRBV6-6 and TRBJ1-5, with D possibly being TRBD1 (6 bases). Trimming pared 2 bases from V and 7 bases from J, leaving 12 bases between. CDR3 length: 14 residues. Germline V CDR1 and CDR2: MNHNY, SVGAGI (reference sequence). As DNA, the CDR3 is TGTGCCAGCAGTTACCCCAGGGGCGGGCAGCCCCAGCATTTT. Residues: CASSYPRGGQPQHF.

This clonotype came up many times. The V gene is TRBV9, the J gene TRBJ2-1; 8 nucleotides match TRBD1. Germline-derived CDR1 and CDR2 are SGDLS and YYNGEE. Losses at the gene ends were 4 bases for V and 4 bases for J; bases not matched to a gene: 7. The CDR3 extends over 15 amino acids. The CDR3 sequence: CASSSDRAAYNEQFF. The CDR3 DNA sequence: TGTGCCAGCAGCTCGGACAGGGCGGCTTACAATGAGCAGTTCTTC.

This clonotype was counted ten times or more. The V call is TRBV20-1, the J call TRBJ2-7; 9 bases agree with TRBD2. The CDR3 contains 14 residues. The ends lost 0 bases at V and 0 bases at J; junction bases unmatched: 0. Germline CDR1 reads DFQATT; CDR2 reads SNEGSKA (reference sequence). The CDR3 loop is CSARDSGSSYEQYF. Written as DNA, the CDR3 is TGCAGTGCTAGAGATAGCGGGAGCTCCTACGAGCAGTACTTC.

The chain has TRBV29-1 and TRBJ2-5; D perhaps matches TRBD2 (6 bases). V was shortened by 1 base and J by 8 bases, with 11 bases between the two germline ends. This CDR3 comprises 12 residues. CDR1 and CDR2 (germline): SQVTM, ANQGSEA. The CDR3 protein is CSVEVSGVTQYF. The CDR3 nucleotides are TGCAGCGTTGAAGTGTCGGGGGTTACCCAGTACTTC.

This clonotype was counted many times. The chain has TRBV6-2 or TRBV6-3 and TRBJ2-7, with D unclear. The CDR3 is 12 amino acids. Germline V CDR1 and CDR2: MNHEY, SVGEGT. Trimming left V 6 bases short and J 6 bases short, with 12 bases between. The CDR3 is CASRYGFLEQYF. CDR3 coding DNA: TGTGCCAGCAGGTACGGCTTTCTCGAGCAGTACTTC.

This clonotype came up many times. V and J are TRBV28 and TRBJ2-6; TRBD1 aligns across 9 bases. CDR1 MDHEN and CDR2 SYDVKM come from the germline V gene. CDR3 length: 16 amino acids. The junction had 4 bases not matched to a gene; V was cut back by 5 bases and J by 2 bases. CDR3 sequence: CASSTGGAAGANVLTF. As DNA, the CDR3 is TGTGCCAGCAGTACAGGGGGCGCGGCTGGGGCCAACGTCCTGACTTTC. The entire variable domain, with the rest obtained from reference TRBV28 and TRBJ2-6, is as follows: DVKVTQSSRYLVKRTGEKVFLECVQDMDHENMFWYRQDPGLGLRLIYFSYDVKMKEKGDIPEGYSVSREKKERFSLILESASTNQTSMYLCASSTGGAAGANVLTFGAGSRLTVL.

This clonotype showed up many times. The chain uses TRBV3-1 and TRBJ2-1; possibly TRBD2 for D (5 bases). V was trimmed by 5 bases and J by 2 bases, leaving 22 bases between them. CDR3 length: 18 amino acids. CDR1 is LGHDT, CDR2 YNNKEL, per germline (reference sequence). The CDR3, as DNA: TGTGCCAGCAGCTCAAAATCCGGGCGGGTCATCACCTACAATGAGCAGTTCTTC. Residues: CASSSKSGRVITYNEQFF.

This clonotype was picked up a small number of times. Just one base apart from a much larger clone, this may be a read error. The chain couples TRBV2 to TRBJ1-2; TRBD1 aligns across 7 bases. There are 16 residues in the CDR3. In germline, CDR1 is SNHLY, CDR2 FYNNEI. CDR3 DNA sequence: TGTGTCAGCAGTGCAAATCAAATGACAGGGCTCGTTGGCTACACCTTC. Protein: CVSSANQMTGLVGYTF.

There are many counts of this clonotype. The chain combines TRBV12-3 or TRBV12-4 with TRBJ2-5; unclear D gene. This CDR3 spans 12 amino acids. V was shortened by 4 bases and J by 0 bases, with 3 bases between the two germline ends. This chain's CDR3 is CASSWDQETQYF. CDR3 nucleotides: TGTGCCAGCAGTTGGGACCAAGAGACCCAGTACTTC.

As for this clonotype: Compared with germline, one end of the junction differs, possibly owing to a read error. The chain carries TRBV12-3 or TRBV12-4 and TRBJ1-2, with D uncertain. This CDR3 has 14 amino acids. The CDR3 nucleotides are TGTGCCAGCGGTTTCGGGGTCAAGGACTATGGCTACACCTTC. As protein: CASGFGVKDYGYTF.

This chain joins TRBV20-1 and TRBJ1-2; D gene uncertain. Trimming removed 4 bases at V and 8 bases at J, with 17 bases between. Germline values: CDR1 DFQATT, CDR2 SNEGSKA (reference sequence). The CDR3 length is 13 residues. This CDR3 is CSAIISAPAGYTF. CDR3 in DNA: TGCAGTGCTATAATCTCCGCTCCAGCCGGCTACACCTTC.

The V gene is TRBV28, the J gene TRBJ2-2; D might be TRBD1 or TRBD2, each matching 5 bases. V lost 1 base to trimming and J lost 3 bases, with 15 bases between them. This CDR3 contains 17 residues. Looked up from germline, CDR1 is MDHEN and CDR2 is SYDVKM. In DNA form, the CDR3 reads TGTGCCAGCAGTTTATTATCTCGGGACCGCTACACCGGGGAGCTGTTTTTT. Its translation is CASSLLSRDRYTGELFF.

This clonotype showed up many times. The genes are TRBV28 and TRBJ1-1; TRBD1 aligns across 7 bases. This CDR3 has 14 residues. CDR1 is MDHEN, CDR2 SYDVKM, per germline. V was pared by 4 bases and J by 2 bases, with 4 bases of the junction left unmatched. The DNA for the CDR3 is TGTGCCAGCAGTTGGGACAGAACCAACACTGAAGCTTTCTTT. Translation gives CASSWDRTNTEAFF.

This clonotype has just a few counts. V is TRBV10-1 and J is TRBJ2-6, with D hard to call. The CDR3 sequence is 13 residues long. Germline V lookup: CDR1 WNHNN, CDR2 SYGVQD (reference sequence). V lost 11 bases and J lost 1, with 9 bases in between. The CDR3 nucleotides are TGCGCCGTCAGACTTTCTGGGGCCAACGTCCTGACTTTC. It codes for CAVRLSGANVLTF.

CDR3 sequence (DNA): TGTGCCAGCAGCTTAGCACCAGGGATTAGCTACGAGCAGTACTTC. It is translated as CASSLAPGISYEQYF. The J gene is TRBJ2-7, the V gene TRBV7-2, with D possibly being TRBD1 (5 bases). Trimming took off 0 bases at V and 3 bases at J, with 12 bases between the two ends. CDR1 is SGHTA and CDR2 is FQGNSA in the germline V gene. The CDR3 loop spans 15 amino acids.

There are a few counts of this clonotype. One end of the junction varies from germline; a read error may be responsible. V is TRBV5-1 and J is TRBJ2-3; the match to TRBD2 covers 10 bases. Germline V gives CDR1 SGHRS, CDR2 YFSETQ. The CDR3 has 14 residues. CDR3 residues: CASSPQTLAGATDF. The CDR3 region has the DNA TGCGCCAGCAGCCCACAGACGCTAGCGGGAGCGACGGATTTT.

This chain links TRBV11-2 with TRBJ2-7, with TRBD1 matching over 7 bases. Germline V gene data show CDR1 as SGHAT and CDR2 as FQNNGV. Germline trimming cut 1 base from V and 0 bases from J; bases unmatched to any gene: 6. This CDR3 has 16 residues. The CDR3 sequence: CASSLASTGHSYEQYF. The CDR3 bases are TGTGCCAGCAGCTTAGCCTCGACAGGGCACTCCTACGAGCAGTACTTC.

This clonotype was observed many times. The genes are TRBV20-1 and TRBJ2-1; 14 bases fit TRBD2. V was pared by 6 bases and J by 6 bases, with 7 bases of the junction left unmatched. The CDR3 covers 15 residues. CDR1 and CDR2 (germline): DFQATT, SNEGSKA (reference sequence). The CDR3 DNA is TGCAGTGCAACTCCGGGACTAGCGGGAGCCAATGAGCAGTTCTTC. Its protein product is CSATPGLAGANEQFF.

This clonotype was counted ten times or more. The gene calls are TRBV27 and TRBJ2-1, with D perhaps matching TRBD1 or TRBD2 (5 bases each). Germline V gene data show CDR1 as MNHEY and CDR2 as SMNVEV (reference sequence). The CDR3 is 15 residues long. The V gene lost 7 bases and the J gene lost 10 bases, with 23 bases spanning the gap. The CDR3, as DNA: TGTGCCAGCACCTCCCCAGGACAACTAGAGAGGGAGCAGTTCTTC. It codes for CASTSPGQLEREQFF.